Listed here are 20 T cell receptor beta chains from one sample, sequenced in a study of cytomegalovirus exposure and HLA in healthy donors. PCR involved 60 Vbeta and 13 Jbeta primers. Assay used: immunoSEQ multiplex PCR; TCRdb lists only in-frame clones, some missing. The sample includes about 210,000 clones, around 78% seen only once; the top ten take about 14%. Material: PBMCs. These receptors all come from a woman in her thirties in good health and CMV-seropositive.

V and J are TRBV9 and TRBJ1-2; 8 bases are shared with TRBD1. The CDR3 consists of 15 residues. The germline CDR1 and CDR2 sequences are SGDLS and YYNGEE. Unmatched junction bases numbered 10, after V lost 4 bases and J lost 5 bases. As DNA, the CDR3 is TGTGCCAGCAGCCCCCGGACAGGGAGTTTGTATGGCTACACCTTC. It is translated as CASSPRTGSLYGYTF.

This clone occurred a few times. This chain uses TRBV7-6 with TRBJ2-1; 7 nucleotides agree with TRBD1. The junction had 11 bases not matched to a gene; V was cut back by 1 base and J by 8 bases. The CDR3 has 16 residues. Germline V lookup: CDR1 SGHVS, CDR2 FNYEAQ. DNA of the CDR3: TGTGCCAGCAGCTTAGTAGCAGGGGGTATGATCGATGAGCAGTTCTTC. This encodes CASSLVAGGMIDEQFF.

This clone appeared a few times. The gene calls are TRBV6-6 and TRBJ2-1; weak D call: TRBD2 (5 bases). Germline CDR1 and CDR2: MNHNY and SVGAGI (reference sequence). V was cut by 2 bases and J by 5 bases, with 10 bases left in between. The CDR3 sequence is 14 residues long. In DNA, the CDR3 is TGTGCCAGCAGTTACGAGGGTTCTAACAATGAGCAGTTCTTC. Translating it yields CASSYEGSNNEQFF.

The chain combines TRBV30 with TRBJ2-2; 8 nucleotides line up with TRBD1. J gave up 4 bases and V 3 bases, and 13 bases lay outside the gene matches. Germline lookup yields CDR1 GTSNPN and CDR2 SVGIG (reference sequence). CDR3 length equals 17 residues. CDR3 in amino acids: CAWSQRVTGDSTGELFF. The CDR3 nucleotides read TGTGCCTGGAGCCAGCGAGTGACAGGGGATAGCACCGGGGAGCTGTTTTTT.

The genes are TRBV28 and TRBJ1-1; weak D call: TRBD1 (5 bases). Germline values: CDR1 MDHEN, CDR2 SYDVKM. CDR3 length: 13 amino acids. Trimming took off 2 bases at V and 8 bases at J, with 12 bases between the two ends. CDR3 region: CASSLDGPGEAFF. The CDR3 DNA reads as TGTGCCAGCAGTTTAGATGGGCCAGGGGAAGCTTTCTTT.

This clone was counted a few times. This chain connects TRBV5-8 to TRBJ1-4; 9 positions match TRBD1. Germline V gene sequence: CDR1 SGHTS, CDR2 YDEGEE. The V segment lost 4 bases and the J segment 12 bases; nucleotides outside the gene matches: 13. The length of the CDR3 is 15 residues. The CDR3 protein is CASSTGTGSGLELFF. The CDR3 DNA is TGTGCCAGCAGCACCGGGACAGGGAGTGGGTTAGAACTGTTTTTT.

The table lists this clone with a count of one. The rearrangement uses TRBV28 and TRBJ1-6; TRBD1 matches at 7 bases. The CDR3 runs 15 residues. From germline, CDR1 is MDHEN and CDR2 SYDVKM. With 3 bases clipped from V and 7 bases from J, the junction kept 6 bases outside the gene matches. The CDR3 bases are TGTGCCAGCAGTTTCCTCGACAGGGTAAATTCACCCCTCCACTTT. It specifies CASSFLDRVNSPLHF.

The J gene is TRBJ1-1, the V gene TRBV4-2; no definite D call. The CDR3 runs to 15 residues. Trimming removed 1 base from V and 5 bases from J, with 14 bases in between. Germline lookup yields CDR1 LGHNA and CDR2 YNFKEQ. In DNA form, the CDR3 reads TGTGCCAGCAGCCAAGGGGTGTGGGAGATGACTGAAGCTTTCTTT. Translating it yields CASSQGVWEMTEAFF.

The table lists this clone with a count of one. The chain recombines TRBV29-1 with TRBJ1-4; no firm D call. The CDR3 runs 10 residues. Germline assignment: CDR1 SQVTM and CDR2 ANQGSEA. V was pared by 5 bases and J by 8 bases, with 6 bases between. For the CDR3, the DNA is TGCAGCGTTTTCCGGGAAAAACTGTTTTTT. Translation gives CSVFREKLFF.

This clone was counted only a few times. The genes are TRBV28 and TRBJ2-5, with 9 positions matching TRBD1. Germline V CDR1 and CDR2: MDHEN, SYDVKM. J gave up 5 bases and V 6 bases, and 10 bases lay outside the gene matches. The length of the CDR3 is 15 residues. CDR3 DNA sequence: TGTGCCAGCAGCCACTACAGGGGGCAGGAGGAGACCCAGTACTTC. It specifies CASSHYRGQEETQYF.

Here the CDR3 reads CASSAHEGNEQFF. The CDR3 bases are TGTGCCAGCAGTGCACATGAGGGTAATGAGCAGTTCTTC. This chain links TRBV28 with TRBJ2-1, with a possible D match to TRBD2 (5 bases). V dropped 5 bases and J dropped 7 bases, with 12 bases sitting between them. The CDR3 loop spans 13 amino acids. CDR1 and CDR2 (germline): MDHEN, SYDVKM. The whole variable domain, remainder taken from reference TRBV28 and TRBJ2-1, is DVKVTQSSRYLVKRTGEKVFLECVQDMDHENMFWYRQDPGLGLRLIYFSYDVKMKEKGDIPEGYSVSREKKERFSLILESASTNQTSMYLCASSAHEGNEQFFGPGTRLTVL.

The genes are TRBV25-1 and TRBJ2-3; tentatively, D is TRBD2 (6 bases). The CDR3 loop spans 16 amino acids. Germline assignment: CDR1 MGHDK and CDR2 SYGVNS. The ends were cut back, 1 base at V and 7 bases at J, with 18 bases in the middle. CDR3 sequence: CASSELGGSGAHTQYF. CDR3 sequence (DNA): TGTGCCAGCAGTGAATTGGGGGGTAGCGGAGCGCATACGCAGTATTTT.

The V gene is TRBV6-6, the J gene TRBJ2-3; D not resolved. CDR1 and CDR2 from the germline V gene are MNHNY and SVGAGI (reference sequence). V lost 5 bases and J 5 bases, leaving 14 bases between the germline ends. The CDR3 loop spans 14 amino acids. The DNA for the CDR3 is TGTGCCAGCAGTGACATTGTCCAGGTAGATACGCAGTATTTT. Its translation is CASSDIVQVDTQYF.

The chain couples TRBV6-5 to TRBJ1-2; TRBD1 might be the D (6 bases). Germline assignment: CDR1 MNHEY and CDR2 SVGAGI. The CDR3 covers 12 residues. V shed 8 bases and J shed 8 bases, with 15 bases lying between them. In DNA form, the CDR3 reads TGTGCCAGCCGAACAGGGTTAGGGGGCTACACCTTC. It translates to CASRTGLGGYTF.

The chain recombines TRBV9 with TRBJ2-6, with D unresolved. The CDR3 totals 16 residues. Germline loops: CDR1 SGDLS, CDR2 YYNGEE. Trimming removed 0 bases at V and 1 base at J, with 8 bases between. CDR3 bases: TGTGCCAGCAGCGTAGGTCAGGATTCTGGGGCCAACGTCCTGACTTTC. Amino acid sequence: CASSVGQDSGANVLTF.

V is TRBV29-1 and J is TRBJ2-2, with D possibly matching TRBD1 (6 bases). The CDR3 extends over 14 amino acids. Germline loops: CDR1 SQVTM, CDR2 ANQGSEA. V lost 7 bases to trimming and J lost 1 base, with 13 bases between them. The CDR3 protein is CSAGLDRNTGELFF. In DNA, the CDR3 is TGCAGCGCTGGTTTGGACAGGAACACCGGGGAGCTGTTTTTT.

This chain links TRBV11-3 with TRBJ2-7, with TRBD1 matching 8 bases. V lost 0 bases, J lost 6 bases, and 4 bases stayed unmatched. The germline gives CDR1 SGHNT, CDR2 YENEEA. This CDR3 comprises 14 residues. Here the CDR3 DNA reads TGTGCCAGCAGCTTAGAGGGGACAGGCATCGAGCAGTACTTC. Protein: CASSLEGTGIEQYF.

The CDR3 loop is CARGGPNSNQPQHF. The CDR3, as DNA: TGTGCCAGAGGAGGGCCGAATAGCAATCAGCCCCAGCATTTT. The rearrangement uses TRBV2 and TRBJ1-5; no clear D gene. The V end lost 9 bases, the J end lost 0 bases, and 12 bases lay between the germline ends. Germline V lookup: CDR1 SNHLY, CDR2 FYNNEI. This CDR3 has 14 residues.

This clone was counted a few times. V usage is TRBV29-1 and J usage is TRBJ2-7; 8 positions agree with TRBD1. The CDR3 length is 15 residues. Trimming took 6 bases from V and 0 from J; bases not matched to a gene: 10. CDR1 is SQVTM and CDR2 is ANQGSEA in the germline V gene. The CDR3 DNA reads TGCAGCGTCACAATCCAGGGGGCCTACTCCTACGAGCAGTACTTC. This codes for CSVTIQGAYSYEQYF.

This clone was found a few times. The CDR3 sequence is CASSLWGRNTEAFF. CDR3 DNA: TGTGCCAGCAGTTTATGGGGCAGGAACACTGAAGCTTTCTTT. The chain has TRBV28 and TRBJ1-1, with D unclear. The CDR3 has 14 amino acids. Germline V gene lookup returns CDR1 MDHEN and CDR2 SYDVKM. V dropped 0 bases and J dropped 1 base, with 6 bases sitting between them.